This T cell receptor beta chain was captured in a study of blood T cell repertoires in COVID-19. Study-level background: COVID-19 samples, acute and convalescent, were from the United States, Italy and Spain. From T cells, B-cell-depleted T cells, or PBMCs came the material, which was cDNA or gDNA.

This clone has just a few counts. Original processing methods: Reference gene primer amplification in the assay estimated nucleated cell counts. The data were produced by immunoSEQ multiplex PCR, yet TCRdb's version contains in-frame clones alone and is incomplete. That table furnishes V, J and clone size, whereas the DNA furnished D and trimming. Here the sample spans 120,000 or so clones, about 88% being singletons. CDR3 length: 15 residues. V lost 4 bases to trimming and J lost 3 bases; unmatched junction nucleotides: 3. Per the germline V gene, CDR1 is SSHAT and CDR2 is FNYEAQ (reference sequence).

What was sequenced was peripheral blood. This TCR derives from a woman older than 75 with acute or convalescent COVID-19. The chain links TRBV7-7 to TRBJ2-2; 9 bases fit TRBD1. The CDR3 nucleotides are TGTGCCAGCAGCTCCGGGACAGGGTACACCGGGGAGCTGTTTTTT. It codes for CASSSGTGYTGELFF. The variable domain in full, completed from reference TRBV7-7 and TRBJ2-2, reads GAGVSQSPRYKVTKRGQDVTLRCDPISSHATLYWYQQALGQGPEFLTYFNYEAQPDKSGLPSDRFSAERPEGSISTLTIQRTEQRDSAMYRCASSSGTGYTGELFFGEGSRLTVL.